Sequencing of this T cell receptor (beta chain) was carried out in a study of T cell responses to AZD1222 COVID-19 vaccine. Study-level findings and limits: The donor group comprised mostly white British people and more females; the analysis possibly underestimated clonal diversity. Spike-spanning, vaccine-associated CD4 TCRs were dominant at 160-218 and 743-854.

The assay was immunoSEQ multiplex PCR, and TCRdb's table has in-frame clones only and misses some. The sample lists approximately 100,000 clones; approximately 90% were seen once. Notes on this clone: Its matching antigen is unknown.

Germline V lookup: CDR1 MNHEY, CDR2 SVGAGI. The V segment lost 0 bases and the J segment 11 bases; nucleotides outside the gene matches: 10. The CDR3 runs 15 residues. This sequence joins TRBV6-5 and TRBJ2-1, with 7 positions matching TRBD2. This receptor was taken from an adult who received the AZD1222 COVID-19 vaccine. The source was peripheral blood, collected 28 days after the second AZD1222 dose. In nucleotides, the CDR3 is TGTGCCAGCAGTTACTCCTTCGACCCAAGCGGGAAGCAGTTCTTC. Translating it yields CASSYSFDPSGKQFF.